A selection of T cell receptor beta chains follows, all from one sample in a study of blood T cell repertoires in COVID-19. Assay: immunoSEQ multiplex PCR; the TCRdb copy retains only in-frame clones and omits some. The table shows 150,000 to 200,000 clones, with around 80% occurring only once. Material for sequencing was peripheral blood. The source is a man aged 50 or older who had recovered from COVID-19. Each CDR3 is given with its conserved first and last residue. Each record gives: clone size, J gene, V gene, D gene, CDR3 DNA, CDR3 protein. The D gene is left open where the match is weak. Clone size, where shown, is once, few, many, or a class for clones that have expanded.

-	TRBJ2-1	TRBV15	-	TGTGCCACCAGCAGAGATCAGGGGTCGTCCTACAATGAGCAGTTCTTC	CATSRDQGSSYNEQFF
-	TRBJ2-1	TRBV11-2	-	TGTGCCAGCAGCTTAGGGGGACTTATAAACAATGAGCAGTTCTTC	CASSLGGLINNEQFF
-	TRBJ2-1	TRBV5-1	-	TGCGCCAGCAGCGCGGCCAGGGGAGGGCAATACCACAATGAGCAGTTCTTC	CASSAARGGQYHNEQFF
-	TRBJ2-5	TRBV5-6	-	TGTGCCAGCAGCTTGGGGCTCGGGCAAGAGACCCAGTACTTC	CASSLGLGQETQYF
-	TRBJ1-1	TRBV6-5	-	TGTGCCAGCAAACAGACAGATTGGGCTTTCTTT	CASKQTDWAFF
-	TRBJ2-5	TRBV6-6	-	TGTGCCTCCGGAGGGCACCAAGAGACCCAGTACTTC	CASGGHQETQYF
-	TRBJ1-5	TRBV28	TRBD1	TGTGCCAGCAGCGACAGGGATTCGGGCAATCAGCCCCAGCATTTT	CASSDRDSGNQPQHF
-	TRBJ1-4	TRBV6-1	-	TGTGCCAGCAGTGAAGGGGGGGTTGGTGAAAAACTGTTTTTT	CASSEGGVGEKLFF
-	TRBJ2-5	TRBV5-1	TRBD2	TGCGCCAGCAGTTACTATAGCGGGAGGGCTTCAAAGACCCAGTACTTC	CASSYYSGRASKTQYF
-	TRBJ2-1	TRBV29-1	TRBD2	TGCAGCGTGGGAGGGAACGCCTACAATGAGCAGTTCTTC	CSVGGNAYNEQFF
-	TRBJ1-6	TRBV3-1/TRBV3-2	TRBD1	TGTGCCAGCAGCCGAGGACAGGGGAGCTCCTATAATTCACCCCTCCACTTT	CASSRGQGSSYNSPLHF
-	TRBJ2-3	TRBV12-3/TRBV12-4	-	TGTGCCAGCAGTTCCTTTGGCACAGATACGCAGTATTTT	CASSSFGTDTQYF
-	TRBJ2-3	TRBV4-2	TRBD1	TGTGCCAGCAGCAAAAAAGGGACAGGGGTGGGGGTCGGCACAGATACGCAGTATTTT	CASSKKGTGVGVGTDTQYF
many	TRBJ1-2	TRBV18	TRBD1	TGTGCCAGCTCACCAAATACCGGGACAGGGGGCCTCATCCCTCGGGGCTACACCTTC	CASSPNTGTGGLIPRGYTF
-	TRBJ2-3	TRBV28	-	TGTGCCAGCAGTCCCCGGGGAGAGAATAGGGGCACAGATACGCAGTATTTT	CASSPRGENRGTDTQYF
-	TRBJ1-5	TRBV18	-	TGTGCCAGCTCTCGGGGAGGAAACAGCCATAGCAATCAGCCCCAGCATTTT	CASSRGGNSHSNQPQHF
-	TRBJ1-2	TRBV6-2/TRBV6-3	TRBD1	TGTGCCAGCAGTTACGGACAGGGGAGTCGGTATGGCTACACCTTC	CASSYGQGSRYGYTF
-	TRBJ2-3	TRBV28	-	TGTGCCAGCAGTTTCTTCAACCAGGGGATCACAGATACGCAGTATTTT	CASSFFNQGITDTQYF
-	TRBJ2-5	TRBV7-8	TRBD2	TGTGCCAGCAGCCCCCGGGGGGCGGGAGGGGAAAAGGTCCAGTACTTC	CASSPRGAGGEKVQYF
-	TRBJ2-5	TRBV11-2	TRBD1	TGTGCCAGCAGTTCAAATAGGGGGCGAGGAGAGACCCAGTACTTC	CASSSNRGRGETQYF